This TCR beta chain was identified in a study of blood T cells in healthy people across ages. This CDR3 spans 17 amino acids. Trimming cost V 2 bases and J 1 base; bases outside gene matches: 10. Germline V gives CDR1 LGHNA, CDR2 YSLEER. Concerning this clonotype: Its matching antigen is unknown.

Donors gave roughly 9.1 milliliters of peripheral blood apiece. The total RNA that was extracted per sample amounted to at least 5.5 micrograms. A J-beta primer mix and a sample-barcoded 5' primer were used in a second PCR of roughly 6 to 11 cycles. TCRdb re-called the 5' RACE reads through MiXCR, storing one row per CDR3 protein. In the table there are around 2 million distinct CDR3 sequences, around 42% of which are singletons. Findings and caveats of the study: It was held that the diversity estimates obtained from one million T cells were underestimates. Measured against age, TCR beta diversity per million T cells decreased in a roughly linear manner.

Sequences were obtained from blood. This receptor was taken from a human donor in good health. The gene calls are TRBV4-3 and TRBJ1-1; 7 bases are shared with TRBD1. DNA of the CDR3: TGCGCCAGCAGCCAACTCCGAGAGGGGGCGTCGAACACTGAAGCTTTCTTT. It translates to CASSQLREGASNTEAFF.